This T cell receptor (beta chain) is from a study of blood T cell repertoires in COVID-19. CDR1 is LNHDA, CDR2 SQIVND, per germline (reference sequence). With V trimmed by 2 bases and J by 5 bases, 12 bases remained unmatched. CDR3 size: 17 residues. Authors' processing steps: Using reference gene primer amplification, nucleated cell counts were estimated. Assay used: immunoSEQ multiplex PCR; TCRdb lists only in-frame clones, some missing. V, J and clone size are those of that table, while D and trimming were read from the DNA. The sample comprises about 200,000 clones, roughly 84% of which are singletons, and 15% to 20% rests with the top ten.

The sequencing input was peripheral blood. The chain links TRBV19 to TRBJ2-7; 10 bases are a match to TRBD1. This TCR came from a man over 45 with COVID-19, enrolled during active disease. Here the CDR3 reads CASSIRAGQGISDEQYF. In DNA, the CDR3 is TGTGCCAGTAGTATAAGGGCGGGACAGGGGATTTCTGACGAGCAGTACTTC.